Following are 32 T cell receptor beta chains from one sample sequenced in a study of T cells after yellow fever vaccination. TCRdb re-called the 5' RACE reads through MiXCR, storing one row per CDR3 protein. The sample yields approximately 250,000 distinct CDR3 sequences, roughly 5.6% seen once. Sequencing used CD4+ T cells sorted from PBMCs, obtained on the day of the yellow fever booster vaccination. The source of these receptors is a man between 18 and 29 years old who received the YFV17D yellow fever vaccine.

This clonotype was detected only a few times. CDR3 sequence: CASSFSGSNTGELFF. DNA for the CDR3: TGTGCCAGCAGCTTTAGCGGATCGAACACCGGGGAGCTGTTTTTT. The chain couples TRBV3-1 to TRBJ2-2; possible D gene TRBD2, 6 bases. The V gene's germline CDR1 is LGHDT and CDR2 YNNKEL (reference sequence). The V and J ends lost 5 bases and 0 bases respectively, with 10 bases between them. The length of the CDR3 is 15 residues.

This clonotype was recorded a few times. V and J are TRBV12-3 or TRBV12-4 and TRBJ2-3; D is uncertain. Trimming cost V 1 base and J 7 bases, with 12 bases left between them. The CDR3 loop spans 14 amino acids. In DNA form, the CDR3 reads TGTGCCAGCAGTTTAGAGATGGGCCGGTATACGCAGTATTTT. It translates to CASSLEMGRYTQYF.

The table lists this clonotype with many counts. V gene TRBV15 combines with J gene TRBJ2-5, with D uncertain. Germline lookup yields CDR1 LNHNV and CDR2 YYDKDF (reference sequence). V lost 0 bases and J 5 bases, leaving 4 bases between the germline ends. This CDR3 has 12 amino acids. Here the CDR3 reads CATSREGETQYF. Written as DNA, the CDR3 is TGTGCCACCAGCAGAGAGGGGGAGACCCAGTACTTC.

This clonotype was counted ten times or more. The chain carries TRBV7-2 and TRBJ2-7; the D is unclear. CDR3 length: 13 residues. Trimming removed 3 bases from V and 4 bases from J, with 10 bases in between. In germline, CDR1 is SGHTA, CDR2 FQGNSA. The CDR3 protein is CASSFSWGYEQYF. CDR3 nucleotide sequence: TGTGCCAGCAGCTTTAGTTGGGGTTACGAGCAGTACTTC.

The chain links TRBV12-3 or TRBV12-4 to TRBJ1-6, with D possibly matching TRBD1 (5 bases). CDR3 size: 12 residues. Between the trimmed V and J ends, which lost 2 bases and 18 bases, there was a span of 14 bases. As DNA, the CDR3 is TGTGCCAGCAGTTTATGGGAAGGGACGCACCACTTT. The encoded protein is CASSLWEGTHHF.

This clonotype was seen a few times. The CDR3 DNA follows: TGTGCCAGCAGCTTATACAGGGATAGTGAAGCTTTCTTT. Its protein product is CASSLYRDSEAFF. The gene calls are TRBV11-3 and TRBJ1-1; a weak D match, TRBD1 (6 bases). Trimming stripped 2 bases from V and 7 bases from J, with 11 bases between. This CDR3 spans 13 amino acids. Germline CDR1 reads SGHNT; CDR2 reads YENEEA.

The rearrangement links TRBV19 to TRBJ2-1; D not certain. Germline CDR1 reads LNHDA; CDR2 reads SQIVND (reference sequence). V shed 0 bases and J shed 5 bases, with 8 bases lying between them. This CDR3 has 14 residues. The CDR3 here is CASSIDSRNNEQFF. CDR3 DNA: TGTGCCAGTAGTATAGATAGCCGGAACAATGAGCAGTTCTTC.

Only a few counts were recorded for this clonotype. The rearrangement uses TRBV5-1 and TRBJ2-7; D possibly uses TRBD1 or TRBD2 (5 bases each). From germline, CDR1 is SGHRS and CDR2 YFSETQ. V lost 4 bases and J 2 bases, leaving 16 bases between the germline ends. This CDR3 is built from 15 residues. CDR3 amino acids: CASSIDSRGAYEQYF. The CDR3 DNA reads TGCGCCAGCAGCATCGACAGCCGAGGGGCCTACGAGCAGTACTTC.

This chain links TRBV3-1 with TRBJ1-1; D might be TRBD1 (6 bases). V lost 0 bases, J lost 10 bases, and 12 bases lay in between. The germline CDR1 and CDR2 sequences are LGHDT and YNNKEL (reference sequence). The CDR3 is made up of 13 amino acids. CDR3 region: CASSQEVSRGAFF. CDR3 bases: TGTGCCAGCAGCCAAGAAGTTTCCAGGGGAGCTTTCTTT.

This chain links TRBV3-1 with TRBJ1-6; D ambiguous. In germline, CDR1 is LGHDT, CDR2 YNNKEL (reference sequence). Trimming left V 5 bases short and J 5 bases short, with 16 bases between. The CDR3 is 16 residues long. In nucleotides, the CDR3 is TGTGCCAGCAGCTCGGCGAAACAGTGGGATAATTCACCCCTCCACTTT. Amino acid sequence: CASSSAKQWDNSPLHF.

This clonotype was seen repeatedly, ten times or more. Here the CDR3 DNA reads TGTGCCACCAGCAGAGATTTGGGGGGTGAGCAGTTCTTC. Encoded protein: CATSRDLGGEQFF. This chain links TRBV15 with TRBJ2-1, with D possibly TRBD2 on 6 matching bases. Germline CDR1 reads LNHNV; CDR2 reads YYDKDF (reference sequence). This CDR3 contains 13 residues. The germline V and J ends were trimmed by 0 bases and 9 bases, with 9 bases remaining between them.

Of note for this clonotype: At one of its ends the junction is not consistent with the germline gene, which may arise from a read error. This rearrangement joins TRBV5-4 to TRBJ1-4; 7 bases agree with TRBD1. The CDR3 length is 11 residues. The germline V gene has CDR1 SGHNT and CDR2 YYREEE (reference sequence). The CDR3 is CASSLASDRVF. The CDR3 coding sequence is TGTGCCAGCAGCTTGGCGTCCGACAGGGTTTTT.

J is TRBJ2-3 and V is TRBV5-1; unclear D gene. The CDR3 consists of 17 residues. Germline-derived CDR1 and CDR2 are SGHRS and YFSETQ. V shed 0 bases and J shed 1 base, with 15 bases lying between them. The CDR3 here is CASSLGPVAFGTDTQYF. In DNA form, the CDR3 reads TGCGCCAGCAGCTTGGGGCCTGTGGCCTTTGGCACAGATACGCAGTATTTT.

This clonotype was found a few times. The J gene is TRBJ1-2, the V gene TRBV5-1; D is perhaps TRBD1 (5 bases). V lost 3 bases and J 0 bases, leaving 12 bases between the germline ends. Germline CDR1 SGHRS, CDR2 YFSETQ. The CDR3 has 15 amino acids. The CDR3 region has the DNA TGCGCCAGCAGCTCCGAACCGGGGGCTAACTATGGCTACACCTTC. Its protein product is CASSSEPGANYGYTF.

This clonotype has a count of ten or more. The gene calls are TRBV27 and TRBJ2-3, with unresolved D. Germline V CDR1 and CDR2: MNHEY, SMNVEV (reference sequence). The CDR3 contains 12 residues. Trimming took off 0 bases at V and 5 bases at J, with 3 bases between the two ends. The CDR3 protein is CASSLSGDTQYF. CDR3 DNA: TGTGCCAGCAGTTTATCGGGAGATACGCAGTATTTT.

This clonotype appeared many times. The chain couples TRBV7-9 to TRBJ1-1; TRBD1 aligns across 10 bases. CDR1 is SEHNR and CDR2 is FQNEAQ in the germline V gene (reference sequence). This CDR3 has 17 residues. The V and J ends lost 1 base and 2 bases, in that order; junction bases with no gene match: 7. The CDR3 spells CASSLVGQGGINTEAFF. CDR3 nucleotide sequence: TGTGCCAGCAGCTTAGTCGGACAGGGGGGAATAAACACTGAAGCTTTCTTT.

In this sample, this clonotype turned up many times. V usage is TRBV27 and J usage is TRBJ2-7, with 7 positions matching TRBD2. Germline V lookup: CDR1 MNHEY, CDR2 SMNVEV (reference sequence). V shed 2 bases, J shed 2 bases, and the junction held 6 bases outside the gene matches. This CDR3 has 15 residues. The CDR3 bases are TGTGCCAGCAGTTTAGTCCCTAGCGGAGCCTACGAGCAGTACTTC. This sequence encodes CASSLVPSGAYEQYF.

This chain links TRBV28 with TRBJ2-3, with 8 bases lining up with TRBD1. V trimming: 5 bases; J trimming: 3 bases; junction bases outside the gene matches: 7. The germline gives CDR1 MDHEN, CDR2 SYDVKM. The CDR3 length is 15 residues. Here the CDR3 DNA reads TGTGCCAGCAGTGGGCGACAGGGGAAGACAGATACGCAGTATTTT. The encoded protein is CASSGRQGKTDTQYF.

In this sample, this clonotype turned up a few times. This chain uses TRBV25-1 with TRBJ1-3; no reliable D call. Germline values: CDR1 MGHDK, CDR2 SYGVNS. This CDR3 has 13 amino acids. Trimming cost V 4 bases and J 8 bases, with 12 bases left between them. Written as DNA, the CDR3 is TGTGCCAGCAGTGTATTTCCCTCGGACACCATATATTTT. Its translation is CASSVFPSDTIYF.

Ten or more counts support this clonotype. The chain links TRBV2 to TRBJ2-3; D could derive from TRBD1 or TRBD2 (6 bases each). Germline CDR1 is SNHLY and CDR2 is FYNNEI. Trimming removed 8 bases at V and 2 bases at J, with 14 bases between. CDR3 length: 14 residues. The CDR3 DNA reads TGTGCCAGCCCCGGGGGCCTATTCACAGATACGCAGTATTTT. Protein product: CASPGGLFTDTQYF. The variable domain in full, completed from reference TRBV2 and TRBJ2-3, reads EPEVTQTPSHQVTQMGQEVILRCVPISNHLYFYWYRQILGQKVEFLVSFYNNEISEKSEIFDDQFSVERPDGSNFTLKIRSTKLEDSAMYFCASPGGLFTDTQYFGPGTRLTVL.

There are many counts of this clonotype. One base away lies a much larger clone, so this may be a sequencing read error. This chain connects TRBV7-2 to TRBJ2-5, with D uncertain. The V and J ends lost 1 base and 5 bases respectively, with 5 bases between them. Germline CDR1 and CDR2: SGHTA and FQGNSA. The CDR3 runs to 12 residues. CDR3 amino acids: CASSLEAETQYF. CDR3 nucleotides: TGTGCCAGCAGCTTAGAGGCGGAGACCCAGTACTTC.

This clonotype was picked up many times. This sequence joins TRBV25-1 and TRBJ1-1; D remains unclear. V was cut by 8 bases and J by 1 base, with 11 bases left in between. CDR1 MGHDK and CDR2 SYGVNS come from the germline V gene. The CDR3 length is 13 residues. The CDR3 DNA sequence: TGTGCCAGCGGGTGGGGAAGGAACACTGAAGCTTTCTTT. Translating gives CASGWGRNTEAFF. The full variable domain, rest sourced from reference TRBV25-1 and TRBJ1-1, is EADIYQTPRYLVIGTGKKITLECSQTMGHDKMYWYQQDPGMELHLIHYSYGVNSTEKGDLSSESTVSRIRTEHFPLTLESARPSHTSQYLCASGWGRNTEAFFGQGTRLTVV.

At least ten counts were recorded for this clonotype. The gene calls are TRBV20-1 and TRBJ2-5; 7 bases agree with TRBD1. CDR3 size: 14 residues. V shed 3 bases, J shed 6 bases, and the junction held 10 bases outside the gene matches. CDR1 is DFQATT, CDR2 SNEGSKA, per germline (reference sequence). CDR3 sequence reads: CSASGRTGVKTQYF. The CDR3 DNA sequence: TGCAGTGCTAGCGGTCGGACAGGCGTAAAGACCCAGTACTTC.

This clonotype has a handful of counts. V usage is TRBV4-2 and J usage is TRBJ2-2, with a weak D call TRBD2 (7 bases). Between the trimmed V and J ends, which lost 0 bases and 7 bases, there was a span of 12 bases. The germline V gene encodes CDR1 LGHNA and CDR2 YNFKEQ. CDR3 length: 15 residues. The CDR3 nucleotides are TGTGCCAGCAGCCAAGACGGGGGGCCGATCGGGGAGCTGTTTTTT. Translated, it gives CASSQDGGPIGELFF.

This clonotype was counted many times. This chain uses TRBV12-3 or TRBV12-4 with TRBJ1-1, with a tentative D call TRBD1 (5 bases). V was shortened by 6 bases and J by 1 base, with 21 bases between the two germline ends. CDR3 length: 17 amino acids. The CDR3 nucleotides read TGTGCCAGCAGCCCGAATCCCGGGACTTCAACGAACACTGAAGCTTTCTTT. Amino acids: CASSPNPGTSTNTEAFF.

The V call is TRBV11-3, the J call TRBJ2-5; no definite D call. The CDR3 contains 13 residues. V dropped 7 bases and J dropped 8 bases, with 17 bases sitting between them. Germline assignment: CDR1 SGHNT and CDR2 YENEEA. In nucleotides, the CDR3 is TGTGCCAGCACCCCCGGTTCGGGTAGAACCCAGTACTTC. Amino acid sequence: CASTPGSGRTQYF.

The gene calls are TRBV4-1 and TRBJ2-5; perhaps D is TRBD1 or TRBD2 (6 bases each). V gave up 3 bases and J gave up 5 bases, with 19 bases separating them. Germline lookup yields CDR1 MGHRA and CDR2 YSYEKL. The CDR3 consists of 16 residues. The CDR3 nucleotides are TGCGCCAGCAGCCAGATACAGGGACTTATCGGGGAGACCCAGTACTTC. It encodes CASSQIQGLIGETQYF.

In this sample, this clonotype turned up many times. The chain uses TRBV7-2 and TRBJ2-5; possibly TRBD1 for D (5 bases). CDR1 is SGHTA, CDR2 FQGNSA, per germline. The CDR3 totals 14 residues. The V end was cut by 6 bases, the J end by 4 bases, with 15 bases between. The CDR3 bases are TGTGCCAGCAGTCAGCAGGGATTAGGAGAGACCCAGTACTTC. This translates into CASSQQGLGETQYF.

This clonotype was seen at least ten times. V is TRBV6-2 or TRBV6-3 and J is TRBJ1-6; D ambiguous. V dropped 6 bases and J dropped 8 bases, with 14 bases sitting between them. In germline, CDR1 is MNHEY, CDR2 SVGEGT. CDR3 size: 14 residues. The CDR3 region has the DNA TGTGCCAGCAGCGGCCCGAAAAGCGATTCACCCCTCCACTTT. Amino acid sequence: CASSGPKSDSPLHF.

This clonotype was seen repeatedly, ten times or more. The chain links TRBV29-1 to TRBJ1-2; possible D gene TRBD1, 5 bases. The CDR3 is made up of 14 amino acids. Germline V gene data show CDR1 as SQVTM and CDR2 as ANQGSEA. Trimming took 8 bases from V and 4 from J, leaving 20 bases between them. CDR3 coding DNA: TGCAGCTCCCAGCCCTTGACAGCTGGCTATGGCTACACCTTC. This translates into CSSQPLTAGYGYTF.

This clonotype has ten or more counts. The CDR3 DNA is TGTGCCAGCAGCCCCCCGACAGCTGGAAACACCATATATTTT. Translated: CASSPPTAGNTIYF. The genes are TRBV7-8 and TRBJ1-3, with a weak D call TRBD1 (5 bases). The CDR3 is made up of 14 amino acids. From germline, CDR1 is SGHVS and CDR2 FQNEAQ. V was trimmed by 5 bases and J by 2 bases, leaving 10 bases between them.

This clonotype was counted many times. This sequence joins TRBV4-3 and TRBJ2-1; weak D call: TRBD2 (6 bases). This CDR3 comprises 17 residues. In germline, CDR1 is LGHNA, CDR2 YSLEER. V lost 0 bases and J lost 3, with 15 bases in between. The CDR3 DNA reads as TGCGCCAGCAGCCAAGACACCCCGGGACTCCTCTACAATGAGCAGTTCTTC. Protein product: CASSQDTPGLLYNEQFF.